Below, 22 T cell receptor beta chains from the same sample are listed, as sequenced in a study of blood T cell repertoires in COVID-19. Libraries were prepared by immunoSEQ multiplex PCR; TCRdb keeps only in-frame clonotypes and omits some of them. The sample has about 170,000 clones; about four fifths are singletons. The sequenced sample was peripheral blood. The receptors shown here come from a woman of 80 years or more with acute or convalescent COVID-19.

This chain connects TRBV16 to TRBJ2-2, with D perhaps TRBD2 (6 bases). Germline CDR1 and CDR2: KGHSY and FQNENV. V was shortened by 4 bases and J by 3 bases, with 12 bases between the two germline ends. The CDR3 is 15 residues long. The CDR3 DNA is TGTGCCAGCAGCCCCCGGGACTCCGACACCGGGGAGCTGTTTTTT. This codes for CASSPRDSDTGELFF.

This CDR3 is CASSIRGINTEAFF. DNA for the CDR3: TGTGCCAGTAGTATTAGGGGGATAAACACTGAAGCTTTCTTT. The gene calls are TRBV19 and TRBJ1-1; tentative D call: TRBD1 (6 bases). With 3 bases removed from V and 2 bases from J, the gap between germline ends came to 10 bases. The CDR3 is 14 amino acids. CDR1 LNHDA and CDR2 SQIVND come from the germline V gene (reference sequence).

The chain couples TRBV19 to TRBJ1-5; D perhaps matches TRBD1 (6 bases). Germline V CDR1 and CDR2: LNHDA, SQIVND (reference sequence). The CDR3 spans 13 residues. Trimming took off 11 bases at V and 5 bases at J, with 16 bases between the two ends. The chain's CDR3 is CAASGTIDQPQHF. In DNA, the CDR3 is TGTGCCGCCTCCGGGACAATCGATCAGCCCCAGCATTTT. The whole variable domain, remainder taken from reference TRBV19 and TRBJ1-5, is DGGITQSPKYLFRKEGQNVTLSCEQNLNHDAMYWYRQDPGQGLRLIYYSQIVNDFQKGDIAEGYSVSREKKESFPLTVTSAQKNPTAFYLCAASGTIDQPQHFGDGTRLSIL.

The J gene is TRBJ2-5, the V gene TRBV2; D not resolved. The germline V gene encodes CDR1 SNHLY and CDR2 FYNNEI. Trimming took off 6 bases at V and 1 base at J, with 6 bases between the two ends. CDR3 length equals 12 residues. The CDR3 region has the DNA TGTGCCAGCAGGTACATCCAAGAGACCCAGTACTTC. Amino acid sequence: CASRYIQETQYF.

The V and J genes are TRBV19 and TRBJ2-7; the D gene is possibly TRBD1 (6 bases). Trimming left V 4 bases short and J 3 bases short, with 13 bases between. CDR1 LNHDA and CDR2 SQIVND come from the germline V gene (reference sequence). The CDR3 sequence is 14 residues long. The CDR3 DNA is TGTGCCAGTAGTAGGACAGTTTTAGACTACGAGCAGTACTTC. Residues: CASSRTVLDYEQYF.

The chain uses TRBV28 and TRBJ1-6, with D uncertain. CDR3 length: 12 amino acids. V was cut by 5 bases and J by 8 bases, with 7 bases left in between. Germline V gene sequence: CDR1 MDHEN, CDR2 SYDVKM. CDR3 protein: CASSLLHSPLHF. CDR3 nucleotide sequence: TGTGCCAGCAGTCTACTTCATTCACCCCTCCACTTT.

The genes are TRBV5-1 and TRBJ1-1, with D unresolved. Germline-derived CDR1 and CDR2 are SGHRS and YFSETQ. V was trimmed by 4 bases and J by 4 bases, leaving 14 bases between them. The CDR3 totals 14 residues. The CDR3 nucleotides are TGCGCCAGCAGCCCCGCTCCGGGGAGCACTGAAGCTTTCTTT. It encodes CASSPAPGSTEAFF.

This chain joins TRBV30 and TRBJ2-5; TRBD1 is a possible D gene (5 bases). This CDR3 has 15 amino acids. V lost 1 base to trimming and J lost 4 bases, with 16 bases between them. Looked up from germline, CDR1 is GTSNPN and CDR2 is SVGIG (reference sequence). The CDR3 spells CAWSGGRAWGETQYF. The CDR3 coding sequence is TGTGCCTGGAGTGGGGGCAGGGCGTGGGGAGAGACCCAGTACTTC.

The chain has TRBV3-1 (or the pseudogene TRBV3-2) and TRBJ2-1; 8 positions match TRBD1. From germline, CDR1 is LGHDT and CDR2 YNNKEL (reference sequence). With V trimmed by 4 bases and J by 2 bases, 4 bases remained unmatched. The CDR3 covers 15 residues. The CDR3 sequence: CASSLTGGPYNEQFF. DNA for the CDR3: TGTGCCAGCAGCCTTACAGGGGGACCCTACAATGAGCAGTTCTTC.

The rearrangement links TRBV5-4 to TRBJ2-7; 7 bases align to TRBD2. The CDR3 consists of 14 residues. V shed 4 bases, J shed 3 bases, and the junction held 7 bases outside the gene matches. The germline gives CDR1 SGHNT, CDR2 YYREEE (reference sequence). The CDR3 reads CASSLDGGSYEQYF. As DNA, the CDR3 is TGTGCCAGCAGCCTGGACGGGGGGAGCTACGAGCAGTACTTC.

The V and J genes are TRBV19 and TRBJ1-2, with D tentatively TRBD1 (6 bases). V lost 3 bases to trimming and J lost 4 bases, with 12 bases between them. This CDR3 comprises 14 residues. CDR1 is LNHDA and CDR2 is SQIVND in the germline V gene (reference sequence). In DNA form, the CDR3 reads TGTGCCAGTAGTATTGCGACAGGCTCCTATGGCTACACCTTC. Residues: CASSIATGSYGYTF.

This rearrangement joins TRBV9 to TRBJ2-1, with 8 bases aligning to TRBD2. V gave up 4 bases and J gave up 3 bases; unmatched junction bases: 9. CDR1 is SGDLS, CDR2 YYNGEE, per germline. The CDR3 has 16 residues. CDR3 DNA sequence: TGTGCCAGCAGCCCAGGCGGGAGGTCAAACTACAATGAGCAGTTCTTC. Its translation is CASSPGGRSNYNEQFF.

This sequence joins TRBV18 and TRBJ2-3, with a tentative D call TRBD1 (6 bases). The V end lost 0 bases, the J end lost 7 bases, and 17 bases lay between the germline ends. This CDR3 contains 16 residues. Germline assignment: CDR1 KGHSH and CDR2 LQKENI. CDR3 nucleotides: TGTGCCAGCTCACCACCGTCAGGGGTTAACACTCATACGCAGTATTTT. The encoded protein is CASSPPSGVNTHTQYF.

The gene calls are TRBV20-1 and TRBJ1-4; D is ambiguous. Germline V lookup: CDR1 DFQATT, CDR2 SNEGSKA (reference sequence). Trimming pared 3 bases from V and 5 bases from J, leaving 13 bases between. The CDR3 is 14 residues long. CDR3 bases: TGCAGTGCTAGTAGGGTTTCGGGAAATGAAAAACTGTTTTTT. This codes for CSASRVSGNEKLFF.

The CDR3 here is CASSPHGLAGPNIQYF. The CDR3 DNA reads TGTGCCAGCAGCCCTCATGGACTAGCGGGCCCCAACATTCAGTACTTC. The genes are TRBV7-2 and TRBJ2-4; TRBD2 aligns across 11 bases. J lost 7 bases, V lost 5 bases, and 10 bases had no gene match. The germline V gene has CDR1 SGHTA and CDR2 FQGNSA. The CDR3 is 16 amino acids. Filled out from reference TRBV7-2 and TRBJ2-4, the complete variable domain reads GAGVSQSPSNKVTEKGKDVELRCDPISGHTALYWYRQSLGQGLEFLIYFQGNSAPDKSGLPSDRFSAERTGGSVSTLTIQRTQQEDSAVYLCASSPHGLAGPNIQYFGAGTRLSVL.

The rearrangement uses TRBV5-4 and TRBJ1-1; a weak D match, TRBD1 (6 bases). This CDR3 has 14 residues. Trimming removed 5 bases from V and 2 bases from J, with 13 bases in between. Looked up from germline, CDR1 is SGHNT and CDR2 is YYREEE (reference sequence). CDR3 nucleotide sequence: TGTGCCAGCAGTCCGAGGACAGCAAACACTGAAGCTTTCTTT. This encodes CASSPRTANTEAFF.

The J gene is TRBJ2-7, the V gene TRBV11-3; D perhaps matches TRBD1 (7 bases). Trimming left V 5 bases short and J 6 bases short, with 17 bases between. Germline V lookup: CDR1 SGHNT, CDR2 YENEEA. CDR3 length: 14 residues. CDR3 sequence: CASSLGQEGGEQYF. The CDR3 DNA reads as TGTGCCAGCAGCCTCGGACAGGAGGGGGGCGAGCAGTACTTC.

This chain connects TRBV6-5 to TRBJ1-1; D might be TRBD1 (6 bases). Trimming stripped 8 bases from V and 1 base from J, with 11 bases between. Germline lookup yields CDR1 MNHEY and CDR2 SVGAGI. The CDR3 is 13 amino acids. As DNA, the CDR3 is TGTGCCAGCCACAGGGATGCGAACACTGAAGCTTTCTTT. Amino acids: CASHRDANTEAFF.

The chain has TRBV19 and TRBJ1-1, with a weak D call TRBD1 (5 bases). Trimming removed 7 bases from V and 4 bases from J, with 22 bases in between. This CDR3 has 16 amino acids. CDR1 is LNHDA and CDR2 is SQIVND in the germline V gene (reference sequence). The CDR3 loop reads CASTDSGGGLVTEAFF. The CDR3 bases are TGTGCCAGTACAGACTCAGGCGGGGGTTTAGTCACTGAAGCTTTCTTT.

The chain recombines TRBV5-4 with TRBJ2-1; 8 bases line up with TRBD2. The CDR3 contains 16 residues. J lost 8 bases, V lost 4 bases, and 14 bases had no gene match. Germline-derived CDR1 and CDR2 are SGHNT and YYREEE (reference sequence). The CDR3 coding sequence is TGTGCCAGCAGCCAAACCGGTAATAGACTAGCGTATGAGCAGTTCTTC. This codes for CASSQTGNRLAYEQFF. Variable domain in full (rest from reference TRBV5-4 and TRBJ2-1): ETGVTQSPTHLIKTRGQQVTLRCSSQSGHNTVSWYQQALGQGPQFIFQYYREEENGRGNFPPRFSGLQFPNYSSELNVNALELDDSALYLCASSQTGNRLAYEQFFGPGTRLTVL.

The rearrangement links TRBV2 to TRBJ1-3; tentatively, D is TRBD1 (5 bases). The germline CDR1 and CDR2 sequences are SNHLY and FYNNEI. The CDR3 is made up of 14 amino acids. The ends were cut back, 5 bases at V and 0 bases at J, with 8 bases in the middle. CDR3 nucleotide sequence: TGTGCCAGCAGTCCACAGGTCTCTGGAAACACCATATATTTT. Translation: CASSPQVSGNTIYF.

DNA of the CDR3: TGCAGCGTTTCAGACAGCTCCTTCTCTGGAAACACCATATATTTT. Its translation is CSVSDSSFSGNTIYF. V usage is TRBV29-1 and J usage is TRBJ1-3; TRBD1 might be the D (5 bases). This CDR3 contains 15 residues. Looked up from germline, CDR1 is SQVTM and CDR2 is ANQGSEA. With 5 bases removed from V and 0 bases from J, the gap between germline ends came to 14 bases.